This record looks at one TCR beta chain sequence and its context. Its antigen remains unknown. The CDR3 has 13 amino acids. Trimming shortened V by 1 base and J by 5 bases, and 6 bases separated the two germline ends. The germline CDR1 and CDR2 sequences are SGHTA and FQGNSA. Individual cDNA molecules each received unique molecular identifiers attached to them. Using its own MiXCR run on the 5' RACE reads, TCRdb lists one record per CDR3 protein. The sample records roughly 50,000 distinct CDR3 sequences, around 8% being singletons. The data were obtained in a study of early T cells in non-severe SARS-CoV-2 infection. Study context: Alpha and beta chains were unpaired, from unsorted whole-blood bulk RNA.

Regarding the study as a whole: Matches to VDJdb favored anti-spike CD8 responses and missed private and CD4 specificities.

Sequencing was performed on whole blood. The gene calls are TRBV7-2 and TRBJ2-1; possibly TRBD1 or TRBD2 for D (5 bases each). This receptor was identified in an adult who was a healthcare worker with PCR-confirmed SARS-CoV-2 infection or an uninfected control (not recorded which). The CDR3 nucleotides read TGTGCCAGCAGCTTAGAGGGACACAATGAGCAGTTCTTC. As protein: CASSLEGHNEQFF. Variable domain in full (rest from reference TRBV7-2 and TRBJ2-1): GAGVSQSPSNKVTEKGKDVELRCDPISGHTALYWYRQSLGQGLEFLIYFQGNSAPDKSGLPSDRFSAERTGGSVSTLTIQRTQQEDSAVYLCASSLEGHNEQFFGPGTRLTVL.